Each of the 7 T cell receptor beta chains below was sequenced from the same sample in a study of blood T cell repertoires in COVID-19. Profiling relied on immunoSEQ multiplex PCR, and the TCRdb table lists in-frame clones only, not all of them. The data hold approximately 70,000 clones, with 80% to 95% observed a single time. The specimen sequenced was peripheral blood. These TCRs come from a human donor with active COVID-19. The donor label of this sample is uncertain.

This chain connects TRBV30 to TRBJ2-3; 11 nucleotides match TRBD2. Germline V gene sequence: CDR1 GTSNPN, CDR2 SVGIG (reference sequence). The CDR3 has 13 residues. Trimming removed 2 bases from V and 14 bases from J; junction bases left unmatched: 9. Here the CDR3 reads CAWSSVLAGVVYF. DNA for the CDR3: TGTGCCTGGAGTTCTGTACTAGCGGGAGTAGTGTATTTT.

This chain links TRBV4-3 with TRBJ2-1, with TRBD2 matching 8 bases. The CDR3 runs 16 residues. CDR1 and CDR2 (germline): LGHNA, YSLEER. The V gene end was trimmed by 0 bases and the J gene end by 3 bases; junction bases not matched to a gene: 4. The CDR3 region is CASSQEVAGLYNEQFF. For the CDR3, the DNA is TGCGCCAGCAGCCAAGAGGTAGCGGGACTCTACAATGAGCAGTTCTTC.

V gene TRBV27 combines with J gene TRBJ2-1; 11 bases line up with TRBD2. The CDR3 has 14 residues. Germline lookup yields CDR1 MNHEY and CDR2 SMNVEV (reference sequence). With V trimmed by 6 bases and J by 8 bases, 6 bases remained unmatched. Here the CDR3 reads CASRTSGIGDEQFF. The DNA for the CDR3 is TGTGCCAGCAGGACTAGCGGGATTGGGGATGAGCAGTTCTTC.

CDR3 nucleotide sequence: TGTGCCAGCAGCCGACAGGGAGGCCCCAAAAACATTCAGTACTTC. This encodes CASSRQGGPKNIQYF. The rearrangement joins TRBV9 to TRBJ2-4, with a tentative D call TRBD1 (7 bases). Germline V lookup: CDR1 SGDLS, CDR2 YYNGEE. V lost 4 bases, J lost 2 bases, and 13 bases lay in between. The CDR3 is made up of 15 amino acids.

This chain joins TRBV6-2 or TRBV6-3 and TRBJ2-1, with 10 bases identical to TRBD1. Per the germline V gene, CDR1 is MNHEY and CDR2 is SVGEGT. V lost 4 bases to trimming and J lost 8 bases; unmatched junction nucleotides: 8. The CDR3 has 15 residues. The DNA for the CDR3 is TGTGCCAGCAGTTCAACGAGACAGGGGGCCTATGAGCAGTTCTTC. It specifies CASSSTRQGAYEQFF.

This clone was counted only a few times. The V call is TRBV29-1, the J call TRBJ1-3; D is possibly TRBD1 (5 bases). The CDR3 contains 16 residues. Germline values: CDR1 SQVTM, CDR2 ANQGSEA. Trimming took 7 bases from V and 0 from J, leaving 19 bases between them. CDR3 bases: TGCAGCGCCTCAGCCGGGACTGCGAACTCTGGAAACACCATATATTTT. Protein: CSASAGTANSGNTIYF.

The J gene is TRBJ1-1, the V gene TRBV7-2; D remains ambiguous. Trimming removed 5 bases at V and 6 bases at J, with 16 bases between. The CDR3 sequence is 14 residues long. CDR1 and CDR2 (germline): SGHTA, FQGNSA. The CDR3 reads CASSLDPTAAEAFF. The CDR3, as DNA: TGTGCCAGCAGCCTCGACCCTACGGCGGCTGAAGCTTTCTTT.